This is a list of T cell receptor beta chains from one sample in a study of shared clonotypes between healthy human individuals. TCRdb's table, derived via immunoSEQ multiplex PCR, lists solely in-frame clones and lacks some. The sample comprises around 1,000,000 clones, approximately 80% of which are singletons, and 0.89% rests with the top ten. Input material: memory CD4+ T cells from PBMCs. Receptors were obtained from a man aged 18 to 29 in good health. Some clones in this sample may be carry-over from other donors' samples. CDR3s include the opening cysteine and the closing phenylalanine or tryptophan. D genes are given only for firm matches. Only some rows state a clone size, as once, few, many or a class for expanded clones.

clone size	CDR3 length	D gene	V gene	J gene	CDR3 protein	CDR3 DNA
few	15	TRBD2	TRBV2	TRBJ2-5	CASRAGTMGEETQYF	TGTGCCAGCAGAGCCGGGACTATGGGCGAAGAGACCCAGTACTTC
.	14	TRBD2	TRBV7-8	TRBJ2-5	CASDLAGARETQYF	TGTGCCAGCGATCTAGCGGGAGCTAGAGAGACCCAGTACTTC
.	14	TRBD2	TRBV19	TRBJ2-7	CASSISGTTREQYF	TGTGCCAGTAGTATCTCCGGGACTACGCGCGAGCAGTACTTC
few	14	TRBD2	TRBV7-3	TRBJ2-1	CASRSGTSGSEQFF	TGTGCCAGCAGGTCCGGGACTAGCGGGTCGGAGCAGTTCTTC
.	15	TRBD2	TRBV29-1	TRBJ2-4	CSVSFGTSGQNIQYF	TGCAGCGTGTCCTTCGGGACTAGCGGGCAAAACATTCAGTACTTC
.	15	TRBD2	TRBV4-2	TRBJ2-1	CASSQDWGLSPEQFF	TGTGCCAGCAGCCAAGATTGGGGACTATCCCCTGAGCAGTTCTTC
many	12	.	TRBV30	TRBJ1-1	CAWSVSRSEAFF	TGTGCCTGGAGTGTATCCAGGAGCGAAGCTTTCTTT
.	13	.	TRBV9	TRBJ2-2	CASSSQITGELFF	TGTGCCAGCAGCTCCCAGATCACCGGGGAGCTGTTTTTT
few	14	TRBD2	TRBV11-2	TRBJ2-7	CASSAGTSSPRAYF	TGTGCCAGCAGCGCCGGGACTAGCTCTCCAAGGGCGTACTTC
.	12	.	TRBV29-1	TRBJ1-1	CSALLGGTEAFF	TGCAGCGCCCTCTTGGGAGGGACTGAAGCTTTCTTT
.	16	.	TRBV14	TRBJ1-2	CASSQGIDRANYGYTF	TGTGCCAGCAGCCAAGGGATCGACAGAGCTAACTATGGCTACACCTTC
.	16	.	TRBV6-1	TRBJ1-1	CASSEARTLKNTEAFF	TGTGCCAGCAGTGAAGCCCGAACCCTTAAGAACACTGAAGCTTTCTTT
many	16	TRBD2	TRBV4-1	TRBJ2-1	CASSQAGLAIYNEQFF	TGCGCCAGCAGCCAAGCCGGACTAGCGATATACAATGAGCAGTTCTTC
once	15	.	TRBV7-2	TRBJ1-2	CASSLAMTDYYGYTF	TGTGCCAGCAGCTTAGCGATGACAGACTACTATGGCTACACCTTC
.	16	TRBD2	TRBV4-2	TRBJ2-2	CASSQDASGSPGELFF	TGTGCCAGCAGCCAAGATGCTAGCGGGAGCCCCGGGGAGCTGTTTTTT
few	17	TRBD2	TRBV11-2	TRBJ2-7	CASSLPGTSGSGYEQYF	TGTGCCAGCAGCTTACCCGGGACTAGCGGGAGTGGCTACGAGCAGTACTTC
.	13	.	TRBV29-1	TRBJ1-3	CSVESNGGNTIYF	TGCAGCGTTGAGAGTAATGGTGGAAACACCATATATTTT
.	14	TRBD1	TRBV2	TRBJ1-5	CASRFGTANQPQHF	TGTGCCAGCCGATTTGGGACAGCCAATCAGCCCCAGCATTTT
.	13	.	TRBV6-6	TRBJ2-7	CASAGPNLDEQYF	TGTGCCAGCGCGGGGCCAAACTTGGACGAGCAGTACTTC
.	16	.	TRBV7-6	TRBJ1-3	CASSPQGTLSGNTIYF	TGTGCCAGCAGCCCGCAGGGGACCCTCTCTGGAAACACCATATATTTT
once	16	.	TRBV28	TRBJ1-5	CASRLPGGGPDQPQHF	TGTGCCAGCAGGCTCCCCGGGGGGGGCCCCGATCAGCCCCAGCATTTT
.	14	.	TRBV4-2	TRBJ1-3	CASSPDLLQDTIYF	TGTGCCAGCAGCCCGGACCTCTTACAAGACACCATATATTTT
.	13	.	TRBV5-1	TRBJ2-3	CASSPGRADTQYF	TGCGCCAGCAGCCCCGGCCGCGCAGATACGCAGTATTTT
.	15	.	TRBV5-4	TRBJ2-7	CASSLGGSSSYEQYF	TGTGCCAGCAGCTTGGGAGGCTCCTCCTCCTACGAGCAGTACTTC
once	14	TRBD1	TRBV5-5	TRBJ1-4	CASSSGQGGEKLFF	TGTGCCAGCAGCTCTGGACAGGGAGGTGAAAAACTGTTTTTT
few	14	.	TRBV27	TRBJ1-1	CASSLSDRFAEAFF	TGTGCCAGCAGTTTATCAGACAGGTTTGCTGAAGCTTTCTTT
once	12	.	TRBV5-1	TRBJ2-7	CASSLVSHEQYF	TGCGCCAGCAGCTTGGTGTCCCACGAGCAGTACTTC
.	13	TRBD2	TRBV30	TRBJ2-3	CAWRASGIDTQYF	TGTGCCTGGAGGGCTAGCGGGATAGATACGCAGTATTTT
.	15	TRBD2	TRBV11-2	TRBJ2-1	CASSFIPGLAGEQFF	TGTGCCAGCAGTTTTATACCGGGACTAGCGGGAGAGCAGTTCTTC
.	14	.	TRBV6-5	TRBJ1-5	CASSYQRLDQPQHF	TGTGCCAGCAGTTATCAGCGTCTTGATCAGCCCCAGCATTTT
.	16	.	TRBV30	TRBJ1-1	CAWSGTQYLMNTEAFF	TGTGCCTGGAGTGGCACCCAATACTTAATGAACACTGAAGCTTTCTTT
.	14	TRBD1	TRBV28	TRBJ1-1	CASSLTGGGRGAFF	TGTGCCAGCAGTTTGACAGGGGGTGGCCGTGGAGCTTTCTTT
.	13	.	TRBV7-3	TRBJ2-2	CASSLFDTGELFF	TGTGCCAGCAGCTTATTCGACACCGGGGAGCTGTTTTTT
.	16	TRBD2	TRBV18	TRBJ2-4	CASSPQGGVAKNIQYF	TGTGCCAGCTCACCACAGGGAGGGGTCGCCAAAAACATTCAGTACTTC
.	15	.	TRBV5-1	TRBJ1-2	CASRTNAGTNYGYTF	TGCGCCAGCAGAACGAACGCAGGGACTAACTATGGCTACACCTTC
.	12	.	TRBV21-1	TRBJ1-2	CASSKEGDGYTF	TGTGCCAGCAGCAAAGAAGGTGATGGCTACACCTTC
few	14	TRBD2	TRBV5-4	TRBJ2-7	CASSLAGGLGEQYF	TGTGCCAGCAGCTTGGCGGGAGGGCTGGGCGAGCAGTACTTC
.	13	TRBD1	TRBV7-3	TRBJ2-3	CASSDGQGNTQYF	TGTGCCAGCAGCGATGGACAGGGAAATACGCAGTATTTT
many	17	TRBD2	TRBV19	TRBJ2-7	CATTPALGLAGTYEQYF	TGTGCCACCACCCCCGCTTTGGGGCTAGCGGGTACCTACGAGCAGTACTTC
.	13	.	TRBV7-2	TRBJ2-7	CASSLGSFYEQYF	TGTGCCAGCAGCTTAGGCAGCTTCTACGAGCAGTACTTC
few	13	TRBD1	TRBV5-1	TRBJ2-2	CASSLRQGMELFF	TGCGCCAGCAGCTTGAGACAGGGAATGGAGCTGTTTTTT
.	15	TRBD2	TRBV7-9	TRBJ2-1	CASSLGWAGANEQFF	TGTGCCAGCAGCTTAGGCTGGGCGGGAGCGAATGAGCAGTTCTTC
.	17	TRBD2	TRBV5-1	TRBJ2-3	CASSYTLVAGSTDTQYF	TGCGCCAGCAGCTATACCCTAGTAGCGGGATCCACAGATACGCAGTATTTT
.	12	.	TRBV27	TRBJ1-2	CASSLSGYGYTF	TGTGCCAGCAGTTTATCGGGATATGGCTACACCTTC
.	15	TRBD2	TRBV5-4	TRBJ2-3	CASSSGTSGRDTQYF	TGTGCCAGCAGCTCTGGGACTAGCGGGAGAGATACGCAGTATTTT
.	15	.	TRBV6-4	TRBJ2-1	CASSRGGNSYNEQFF	TGTGCCAGCAGCAGGGGCGGGAACTCCTACAATGAGCAGTTCTTC
.	21	.	TRBV28	TRBJ2-7	CASSLVSGVTVIPPRPEEQYF	TGTGCCAGCAGTTTGGTGTCGGGGGTCACGGTAATACCTCCCCGACCCGAGGAGCAGTACTTC
.	13	.	TRBV7-9	TRBJ2-5	CASSLGGEETQYF	TGTGCCAGCAGCTTGGGGGGCGAAGAGACCCAGTACTTC
.	14	.	TRBV5-1	TRBJ2-1	CASSPGSPYNEQFF	TGCGCCAGCAGTCCGGGGAGTCCCTACAATGAGCAGTTCTTC
.	14	.	TRBV6-5	TRBJ1-1	CASTARGRNTEAFF	TGTGCCAGCACTGCACGGGGGCGGAACACTGAAGCTTTCTTT
once	15	TRBD2	TRBV5-1	TRBJ2-3	CASSLVLAGGDTQYF	TGCGCCAGCAGCTTGGTGCTAGCGGGAGGAGATACGCAGTATTTT
.	12	.	TRBV2	TRBJ2-5	CASSDSQETQYF	TGTGCCAGCAGTGACAGCCAAGAGACCCAGTACTTC
.	12	.	TRBV27	TRBJ2-6	CASNSGANVLTF	TGTGCCAGTAATTCTGGGGCCAACGTCCTGACTTTC